The TCR beta chain under discussion was sequenced for a study of shared clonotypes between healthy human individuals. Into CD45RA+ naive and CD45RA-negative memory subsets, the CD4+ cells were split. The repertoire was sequenced with immunoSEQ multiplex PCR; TCRdb's copy has only in-frame clones and lacks some. The sample has roughly 2.4 million clones; 90% to 97% are singletons. Germline CDR1 is SGHRS and CDR2 is YFSETQ. There are 15 residues in the CDR3. V dropped 7 bases and J dropped 0 bases, with 11 bases sitting between them. Specimen: naive CD4+ T cells sorted from blood. Subset reported: CD45RA+ positively selected. The chain recombines TRBV5-1 with TRBJ2-6; no clear D gene. The receptor's source is a man between 18 and 35 years old in good health. The CDR3 sequence: CASLVEGSGANVLTF. CDR3 DNA: TGCGCCAGCCTCGTGGAAGGCTCTGGGGCCAACGTCCTGACTTTC. Combining the CDR3 with reference TRBV5-1 and TRBJ2-6 gives the whole variable domain KAGVTQTPRYLIKTRGQQVTLSCSPISGHRSVSWYQQTPGQGLQFLFEYFSETQRNKGNFPGRFSGRQFSNSRSEMNVSTLELGDSALYLCASLVEGSGANVLTFGAGSRLTVL.